The 10 T cell receptor beta chains given below trace back to one sample, sequenced in a study of shared clonotypes between healthy human individuals. Measured with immunoSEQ multiplex PCR; TCRdb has only the in-frame clones, and not every one. Of a few hundred thousand clones detected, around 67% appear once; the ten largest clones hold around 10%. Sequences were obtained from memory CD4+ T cells sorted from blood. Subset here: CD45RA-negative fraction. These receptors were collected from a man younger than 45 in good health.

This chain connects TRBV12-5 to TRBJ2-7; the D call may be TRBD1 or TRBD2 (5 bases each). Germline V gene data show CDR1 as LGHNT and CDR2 as FRNRAP. The V gene lost 8 bases and the J gene lost 7 bases, with 18 bases spanning the gap. The CDR3 is made up of 13 amino acids. The CDR3 DNA is TGTGCTAGTTCATCTGGTGACAGAGGGGAGCAGTACTTC. It codes for CASSSGDRGEQYF.

The chain recombines TRBV27 with TRBJ1-2, with 8 bases lining up with TRBD1. V trimming: 2 bases; J trimming: 3 bases; junction bases outside the gene matches: 5. The CDR3 is 15 amino acids. The germline V gene encodes CDR1 MNHEY and CDR2 SMNVEV (reference sequence). The CDR3 DNA is TGTGCCAGCAGTTTACAGGGGGCGCCGGACTATGGCTACACCTTC. It codes for CASSLQGAPDYGYTF.

This clone was detected only once. CDR3 region: CASSHPEDTQYF. DNA of the CDR3: TGCGCCAGCAGCCACCCCGAGGATACGCAGTATTTT. V and J are TRBV4-3 and TRBJ2-3; D remains unclear. Germline V gene sequence: CDR1 LGHNA, CDR2 YSLEER. The CDR3 runs to 12 residues. The V end was cut by 3 bases, the J end by 6 bases, with 7 bases between.

This clone was recorded once. The chain is built from TRBV7-9 and TRBJ2-2; D call uncertain. From germline, CDR1 is SEHNR and CDR2 FQNEAQ (reference sequence). The CDR3 loop spans 13 amino acids. The V gene lost 5 bases and the J gene lost 3 bases, with 7 bases spanning the gap. CDR3 bases: TGTGCCAGCAGCCCCTCTTACACCGGGGAGCTGTTTTTT. Protein product: CASSPSYTGELFF.

The chain uses TRBV11-2 and TRBJ2-5; D is uncertain. Deletions cut 3 bases from V and 1 base from J, with 6 bases between. CDR1 and CDR2 from the germline V gene are SGHAT and FQNNGV. The CDR3 sequence is 13 residues long. DNA for the CDR3: TGTGCCAGCAGCTTCGCAGCCCAAGAGACCCAGTACTTC. It encodes CASSFAAQETQYF.

The genes are TRBV7-2 and TRBJ2-7; D gene ambiguous. V lost 8 bases, J lost 7 bases, and 12 bases lay in between. Germline V lookup: CDR1 SGHTA, CDR2 FQGNSA. The CDR3 has 11 amino acids. The CDR3 is CASVRTSEQYF. Here the CDR3 DNA reads TGTGCCAGCGTGAGGACGTCTGAGCAGTACTTC.

V gene TRBV20-1 combines with J gene TRBJ1-5; D gene uncertain. The germline V and J ends were trimmed by 5 bases and 5 bases, with 7 bases remaining between them. Germline CDR1 reads DFQATT; CDR2 reads SNEGSKA (reference sequence). The CDR3 has 11 residues. DNA of the CDR3: TGCAGTGCTTCCAAGGATCAGCCCCAGCATTTT. Amino acids: CSASKDQPQHF.

V gene TRBV5-1 combines with J gene TRBJ2-1, with 8 bases identical to TRBD2. This CDR3 is 13 amino acids long. With 6 bases clipped from V and 5 bases from J, the junction kept 4 bases outside the gene matches. Germline V gene data show CDR1 as SGHRS and CDR2 as YFSETQ. Here the CDR3 reads CASNPGGDNEQFF. The CDR3 DNA sequence: TGCGCCAGCAACCCGGGAGGGGACAATGAGCAGTTCTTC.

This chain links TRBV9 with TRBJ2-5, with D tentatively TRBD2 (6 bases). The CDR3 is 16 amino acids. V lost 0 bases, J lost 1 base, and 13 bases lay in between. Per the germline V gene, CDR1 is SGDLS and CDR2 is YYNGEE. This CDR3 reads CASSVGTSKGQETQYF. The CDR3, as DNA: TGTGCCAGCAGCGTAGGAACTAGCAAGGGCCAAGAGACCCAGTACTTC. The whole variable domain, filled in from reference TRBV9 and TRBJ2-5, reads DSGVTQTPKHLITATGQRVTLRCSPRSGDLSVYWYQQSLDQGLQFLIQYYNGEERAKGNILERFSAQQFPDLHSELNLSSLELGDSALYFCASSVGTSKGQETQYFGPGTRLLVL.

The chain is built from TRBV6-4 and TRBJ2-7, with TRBD1 matching 10 bases. The CDR3 spans 16 residues. V shed 7 bases, J shed 7 bases, and the junction held 16 bases outside the gene matches. Germline loops: CDR1 MRHNA, CDR2 SNTAGT. CDR3 coding DNA: TGTGCCAGCACAGCCCCGCCCAGGACAGGGGGTCGTGAGCAGTACTTC. Its protein is CASTAPPRTGGREQYF.